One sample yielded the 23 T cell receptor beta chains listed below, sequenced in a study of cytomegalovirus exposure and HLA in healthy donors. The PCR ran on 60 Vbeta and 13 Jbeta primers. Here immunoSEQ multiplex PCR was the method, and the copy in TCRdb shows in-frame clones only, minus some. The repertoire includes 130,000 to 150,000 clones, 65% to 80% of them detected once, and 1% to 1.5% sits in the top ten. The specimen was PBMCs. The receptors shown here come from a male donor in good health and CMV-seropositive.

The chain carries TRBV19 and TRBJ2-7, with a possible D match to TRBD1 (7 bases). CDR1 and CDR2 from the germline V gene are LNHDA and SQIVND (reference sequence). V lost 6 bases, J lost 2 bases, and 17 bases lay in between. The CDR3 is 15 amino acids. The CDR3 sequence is CASRSPGQRAYEQYF. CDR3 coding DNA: TGTGCCAGTAGGTCCCCGGGACAGCGGGCCTACGAGCAGTACTTC.

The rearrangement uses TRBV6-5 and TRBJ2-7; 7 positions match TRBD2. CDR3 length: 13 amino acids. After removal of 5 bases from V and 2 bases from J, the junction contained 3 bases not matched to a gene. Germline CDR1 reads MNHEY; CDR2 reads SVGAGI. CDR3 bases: TGTGCCAGCAGTCGAGGACTAGCCTACGAGCAGTACTTC. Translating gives CASSRGLAYEQYF.

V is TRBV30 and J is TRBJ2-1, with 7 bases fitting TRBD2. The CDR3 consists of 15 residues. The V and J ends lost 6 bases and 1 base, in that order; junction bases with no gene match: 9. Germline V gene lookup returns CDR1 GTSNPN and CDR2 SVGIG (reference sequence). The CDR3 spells CACWNGGWSYNEQFF. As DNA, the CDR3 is TGTGCCTGTTGGAACGGGGGGTGGTCCTACAATGAGCAGTTCTTC.

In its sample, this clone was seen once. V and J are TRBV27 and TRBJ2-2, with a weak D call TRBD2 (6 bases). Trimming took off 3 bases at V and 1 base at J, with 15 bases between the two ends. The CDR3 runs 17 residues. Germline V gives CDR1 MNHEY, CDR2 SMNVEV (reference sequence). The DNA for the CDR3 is TGTGCCAGCAGTTTGCGGGGATCCAACCTGAACACCGGGGAGCTGTTTTTT. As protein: CASSLRGSNLNTGELFF.

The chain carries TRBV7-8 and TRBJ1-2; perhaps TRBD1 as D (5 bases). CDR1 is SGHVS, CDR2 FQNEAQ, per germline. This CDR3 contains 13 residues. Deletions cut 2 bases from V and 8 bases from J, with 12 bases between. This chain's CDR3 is CASSLSRGTGYTF. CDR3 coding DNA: TGTGCCAGCAGCTTAAGTAGGGGTACAGGCTACACCTTC.

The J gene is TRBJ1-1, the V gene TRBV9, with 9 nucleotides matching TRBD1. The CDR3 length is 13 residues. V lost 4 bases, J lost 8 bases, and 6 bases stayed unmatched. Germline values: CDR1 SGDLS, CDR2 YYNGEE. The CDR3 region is CASSRLTGGEAFF. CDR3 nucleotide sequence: TGTGCCAGCAGCCGCCTGACAGGGGGGGAAGCTTTCTTT.

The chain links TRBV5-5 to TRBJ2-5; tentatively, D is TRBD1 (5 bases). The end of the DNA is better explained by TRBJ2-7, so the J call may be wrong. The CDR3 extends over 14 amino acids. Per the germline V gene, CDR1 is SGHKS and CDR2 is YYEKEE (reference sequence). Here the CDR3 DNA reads TGTGCCAGCAGCGGGCGGTTTGACAGTTACGAGCAGTACTTC. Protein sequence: CASSGRFDSYEQYF.

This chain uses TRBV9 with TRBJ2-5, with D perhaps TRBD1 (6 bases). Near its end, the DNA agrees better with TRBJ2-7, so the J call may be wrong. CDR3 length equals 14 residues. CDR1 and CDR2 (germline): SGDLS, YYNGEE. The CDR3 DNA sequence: TGTGCCAGCAGCTCCCGGGACACTTCCTACGAGCAGTACTTC. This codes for CASSSRDTSYEQYF.

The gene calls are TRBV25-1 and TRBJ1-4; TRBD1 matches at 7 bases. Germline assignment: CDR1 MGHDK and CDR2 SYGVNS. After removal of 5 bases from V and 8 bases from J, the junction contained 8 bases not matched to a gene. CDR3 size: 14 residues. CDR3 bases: TGTGCCAGCAGTCCTGACAGGGAAGTCGAAAAACTGTTTTTT. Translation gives CASSPDREVEKLFF. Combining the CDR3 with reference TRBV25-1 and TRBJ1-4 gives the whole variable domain EADIYQTPRYLVIGTGKKITLECSQTMGHDKMYWYQQDPGMELHLIHYSYGVNSTEKGDLSSESTVSRIRTEHFPLTLESARPSHTSQYLCASSPDREVEKLFFGSGTQLSVL.

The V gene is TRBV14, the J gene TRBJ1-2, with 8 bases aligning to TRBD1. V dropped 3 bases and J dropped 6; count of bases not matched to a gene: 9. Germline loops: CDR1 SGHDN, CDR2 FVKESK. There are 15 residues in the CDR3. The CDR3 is CASSHERTGYNGYTF. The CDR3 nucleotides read TGTGCCAGCAGCCATGAAAGGACAGGGTATAATGGCTACACCTTC.

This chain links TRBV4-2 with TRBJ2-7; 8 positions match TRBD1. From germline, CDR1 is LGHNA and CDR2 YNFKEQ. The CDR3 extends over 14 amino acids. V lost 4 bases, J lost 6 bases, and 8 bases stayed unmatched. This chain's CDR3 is CASSPTGDPFEQYF. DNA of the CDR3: TGTGCCAGCAGCCCGACAGGGGACCCCTTCGAGCAGTACTTC.

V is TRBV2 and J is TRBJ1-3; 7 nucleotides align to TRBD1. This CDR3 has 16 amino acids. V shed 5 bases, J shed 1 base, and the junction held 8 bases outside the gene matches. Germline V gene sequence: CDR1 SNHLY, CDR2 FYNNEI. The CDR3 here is CASSNPGTESGNTIYF. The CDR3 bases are TGTGCCAGCAGTAATCCTGGGACAGAATCTGGAAACACCATATATTTT.

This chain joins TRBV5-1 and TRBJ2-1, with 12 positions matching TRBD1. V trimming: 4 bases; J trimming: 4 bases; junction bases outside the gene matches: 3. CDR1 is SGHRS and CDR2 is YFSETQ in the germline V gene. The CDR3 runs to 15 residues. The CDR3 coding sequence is TGCGCCAGCAGCGGGGGACAGGGGGCTTACAATGAGCAGTTCTTC. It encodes CASSGGQGAYNEQFF.

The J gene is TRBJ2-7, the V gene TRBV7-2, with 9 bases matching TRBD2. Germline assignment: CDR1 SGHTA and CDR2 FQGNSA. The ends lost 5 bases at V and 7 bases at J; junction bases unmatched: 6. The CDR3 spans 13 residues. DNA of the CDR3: TGTGCCAGCAGCACCGGACTAGCGAGGGAGCAGTACTTC. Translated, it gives CASSTGLAREQYF.

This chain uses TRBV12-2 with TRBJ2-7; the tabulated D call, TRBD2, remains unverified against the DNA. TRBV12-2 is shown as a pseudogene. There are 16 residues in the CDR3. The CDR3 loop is CASRLARASGRWEQYF. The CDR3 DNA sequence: TGTGCAAGTCGCTTAGCGCGGGCTAGCGGGAGGTGGGAGCAGTACTTC.

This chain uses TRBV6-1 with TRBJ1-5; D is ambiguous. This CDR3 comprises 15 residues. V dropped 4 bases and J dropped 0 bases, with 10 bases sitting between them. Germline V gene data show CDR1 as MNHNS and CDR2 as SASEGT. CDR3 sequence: CASSGSGVSNQPQHF. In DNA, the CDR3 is TGTGCCAGCAGTGGTTCAGGCGTTAGCAATCAGCCCCAGCATTTT.

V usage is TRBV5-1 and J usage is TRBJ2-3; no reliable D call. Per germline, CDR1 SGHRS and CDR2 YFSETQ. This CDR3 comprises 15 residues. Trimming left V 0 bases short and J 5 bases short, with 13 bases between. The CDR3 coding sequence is TGCGCCAGCAGCTTGGCCCACCCGCAGCGAGATACGCAGTATTTT. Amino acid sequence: CASSLAHPQRDTQYF.

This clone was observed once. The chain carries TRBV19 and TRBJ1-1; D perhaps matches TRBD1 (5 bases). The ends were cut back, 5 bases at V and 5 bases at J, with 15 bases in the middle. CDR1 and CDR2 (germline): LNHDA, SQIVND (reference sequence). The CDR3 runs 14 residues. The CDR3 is CASSPGGWETEAFF. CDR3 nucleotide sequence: TGTGCCAGTAGTCCCGGGGGGTGGGAAACTGAAGCTTTCTTT.

The CDR3 region is CSVHLGGVGYTF. In nucleotides, the CDR3 is TGCAGCGTTCACCTCGGGGGGGTTGGCTACACCTTC. This chain links TRBV29-1 with TRBJ1-2, with a possible D match to TRBD1 (5 bases). V dropped 5 bases and J dropped 7 bases, with 14 bases sitting between them. This CDR3 is built from 12 residues. CDR1 SQVTM and CDR2 ANQGSEA come from the germline V gene.

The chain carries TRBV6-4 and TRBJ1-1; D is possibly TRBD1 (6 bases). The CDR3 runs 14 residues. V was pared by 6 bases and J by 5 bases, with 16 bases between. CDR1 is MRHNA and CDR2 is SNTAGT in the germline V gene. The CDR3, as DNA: TGTGCCAGCAGGGCCCGAATAGGGGGAACTGAAGCTTTCTTT. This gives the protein CASRARIGGTEAFF.

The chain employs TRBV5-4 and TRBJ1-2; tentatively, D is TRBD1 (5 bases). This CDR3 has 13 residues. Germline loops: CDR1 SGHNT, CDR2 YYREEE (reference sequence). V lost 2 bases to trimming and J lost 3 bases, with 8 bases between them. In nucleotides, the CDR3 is TGTGCCAGCAGCTTAGGAGGGGACTATGGCTACACCTTC. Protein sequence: CASSLGGDYGYTF.

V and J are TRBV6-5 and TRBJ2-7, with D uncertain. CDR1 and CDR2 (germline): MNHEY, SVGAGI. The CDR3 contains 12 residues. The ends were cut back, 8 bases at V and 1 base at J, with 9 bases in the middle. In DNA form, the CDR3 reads TGTGCCAGCTGCGACATTTCCTACGAGCAGTACTTC. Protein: CASCDISYEQYF.

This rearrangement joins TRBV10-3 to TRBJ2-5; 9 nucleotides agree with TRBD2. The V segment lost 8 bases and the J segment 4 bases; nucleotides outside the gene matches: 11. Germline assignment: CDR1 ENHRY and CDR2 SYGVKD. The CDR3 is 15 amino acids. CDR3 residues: CAIGNAGGPGETQYF. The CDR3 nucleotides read TGTGCCATCGGCAACGCGGGAGGGCCGGGAGAGACCCAGTACTTC.